Shown below are 18 T cell receptor beta chains from a single sample sequenced in a study of CD8 T cells in ankylosing spondylitis. Study findings and constraints: There was a TCR beta motif, made of several highly homologous variants, that appeared characteristic of ankylosing spondylitis blood.

These receptors' antigens are unknown. TCRdb used MiXCR to reprocess the 5' RACE reads, holding one entry per CDR3 protein. The sample carries roughly 400,000 distinct CDR3 sequences, 20% to 25% recorded once. Sequenced input: blood, either unsorted or a sorted T cell fraction (not recorded which). Receptors originate from a male donor with ankylosing spondylitis.

J is TRBJ2-1 and V is TRBV20-1; D possibly corresponds to TRBD2 (6 bases). CDR3 length equals 13 residues. V lost 5 bases and J 7 bases, leaving 15 bases between the germline ends. Per germline, CDR1 DFQATT and CDR2 SNEGSKA (reference sequence). The CDR3: CSAGRDYENEQFF. CDR3 coding DNA: TGCAGTGCTGGGCGGGATTACGAGAATGAGCAGTTCTTC.

The chain combines TRBV25-1 with TRBJ2-5, with D possibly TRBD1 on 5 matching bases. CDR3 length equals 12 residues. The V end lost 8 bases, the J end lost 3 bases, and 10 bases lay between the germline ends. Germline CDR1 reads MGHDK; CDR2 reads SYGVNS. The CDR3 DNA follows: TGTGCCAGCCTTACAGGCAAAGAGACCCAGTACTTC. Protein: CASLTGKETQYF. The full variable domain, completed using reference TRBV25-1 and TRBJ2-5, is EADIYQTPRYLVIGTGKKITLECSQTMGHDKMYWYQQDPGMELHLIHYSYGVNSTEKGDLSSESTVSRIRTEHFPLTLESARPSHTSQYLCASLTGKETQYFGPGTRLLVL.

The rearrangement joins TRBV28 to TRBJ1-3, with no clear D. This CDR3 region has 14 residues. CDR1 is MDHEN and CDR2 is SYDVKM in the germline V gene. V lost 6 bases, J lost 3 bases, and 12 bases lay in between. CDR3 sequence reads: CASRPGLGGNTIYF. In DNA, the CDR3 is TGTGCCAGCAGGCCGGGGTTGGGTGGAAACACCATATATTTT.

This clonotype has a handful of counts. The chain has TRBV15 and TRBJ1-4; no clear D gene. The CDR3 spans 14 residues. Trimming stripped 0 bases from V and 6 bases from J, with 8 bases between. Germline-derived CDR1 and CDR2 are LNHNV and YYDKDF (reference sequence). CDR3 in DNA: TGTGCCACCAGCAGAGAGGGGAGGGATGAAAAACTGTTTTTT. As protein: CATSREGRDEKLFF.

J is TRBJ2-3 and V is TRBV29-1; 11 bases fit TRBD2. In germline, CDR1 is SQVTM, CDR2 ANQGSEA. This CDR3 has 15 residues. Trimming removed 7 bases from V and 6 bases from J; junction bases left unmatched: 12. The CDR3 region is CSAGGSGRASDTQYF. The CDR3 DNA is TGCAGCGCTGGTGGTAGCGGGAGGGCCAGCGATACGCAGTATTTT.

V usage is TRBV3-1 and J usage is TRBJ2-3; tentative D call: TRBD2 (5 bases). The CDR3 has 15 residues. The germline V gene has CDR1 LGHDT and CDR2 YNNKEL (reference sequence). Trimming stripped 6 bases from V and 1 base from J, with 14 bases between. CDR3 in DNA: TGTGCCAGCAGTCCTCCCGGGGAAGGCACAGATACGCAGTATTTT. Translating it yields CASSPPGEGTDTQYF.

The sample holds a few counts of this clonotype. The rearrangement uses TRBV7-2 and TRBJ1-1, with TRBD1 identical over 7 bases. The CDR3 loop spans 15 amino acids. Looked up from germline, CDR1 is SGHTA and CDR2 is FQGNSA. J gave up 6 bases and V 0 bases, and 7 bases lay outside the gene matches. The CDR3 bases are TGTGCCAGCAGCTTAGCTTTCTCAGGGGGAGCTGAAGCTTTCTTT. Translation gives CASSLAFSGGAEAFF.

This chain joins TRBV5-1 and TRBJ2-7, with a tentative D call TRBD2 (6 bases). The length of the CDR3 is 14 residues. Germline-derived CDR1 and CDR2 are SGHRS and YFSETQ. V was shortened by 1 base and J by 6 bases, with 14 bases between the two germline ends. For the CDR3, the DNA is TGCGCCAGCAGCTTGTCCACCCAAGCGGGCGAGCAGTACTTC. It specifies CASSLSTQAGEQYF.

This clonotype appeared a few times. This chain connects TRBV7-9 to TRBJ2-7, with 8 bases fitting TRBD2. J lost 3 bases, V lost 5 bases, and 3 bases had no gene match. The CDR3 runs 13 residues. CDR1 and CDR2 from the germline V gene are SEHNR and FQNEAQ (reference sequence). In DNA, the CDR3 is TGTGCCAGCAGCCTACTAGCGGACTACGAGCAGTACTTC. Its translation is CASSLLADYEQYF.

The rearrangement joins TRBV5-1 to TRBJ2-1, with TRBD2 as a possible D gene (5 bases). Trimming removed 4 bases from V and 10 bases from J, with 21 bases in between. Germline V gene sequence: CDR1 SGHRS, CDR2 YFSETQ. This CDR3 spans 15 amino acids. The chain's CDR3 is CASSLRHGGSDEQFF. CDR3 bases: TGCGCCAGCAGCCTACGACACGGCGGGTCTGACGAGCAGTTCTTC. The full variable domain, rest sourced from reference TRBV5-1 and TRBJ2-1, is KAGVTQTPRYLIKTRGQQVTLSCSPISGHRSVSWYQQTPGQGLQFLFEYFSETQRNKGNFPGRFSGRQFSNSRSEMNVSTLELGDSALYLCASSLRHGGSDEQFFGPGTRLTVL.

The V gene is TRBV5-1, the J gene TRBJ1-1; tentatively, D is TRBD1 (5 bases). Trimming removed 6 bases at V and 5 bases at J, with 20 bases between. In germline, CDR1 is SGHRS, CDR2 YFSETQ. This CDR3 has 15 residues. This CDR3 reads CASNRAGVQGTEAFF. The CDR3 coding sequence is TGCGCCAGCAACCGGGCGGGGGTACAAGGGACTGAAGCTTTCTTT.

This clonotype was seen only a few times. This rearrangement joins TRBV28 to TRBJ1-1; D remains unclear. V lost 3 bases and J lost 10, with 9 bases in between. Germline loops: CDR1 MDHEN, CDR2 SYDVKM. The CDR3 covers 11 residues. The CDR3 DNA follows: TGTGCCAGCAGTTTGGGGAGCGGAGCTTTCTTT. This encodes CASSLGSGAFF.

This chain links TRBV20-1 with TRBJ2-3; the match to TRBD2 covers 7 bases. Germline CDR1 is DFQATT and CDR2 is SNEGSKA (reference sequence). The CDR3 extends over 15 amino acids. With 0 bases clipped from V and 2 bases from J, the junction kept 5 bases outside the gene matches. CDR3 coding DNA: TGCAGTGCTAGAGATTTCCGGGAGGCCACAGATACGCAGTATTTT. It translates to CSARDFREATDTQYF.

The chain carries TRBV5-6 and TRBJ2-1, with 8 bases matching TRBD1. V shed 3 bases, J shed 6 bases, and the junction held 8 bases outside the gene matches. The germline gives CDR1 SGHDT, CDR2 YYEEEE. This CDR3 comprises 15 residues. The CDR3 nucleotides are TGTGCCAGCAGCTCGGGCAGGGGGCTTGTCAATGAGCAGTTCTTC. It translates to CASSSGRGLVNEQFF. Together with reference TRBV5-6 and TRBJ2-1, the CDR3 gives the full variable domain: DAGVTQSPTHLIKTRGQQVTLRCSPKSGHDTVSWYQQALGQGPQFIFQYYEEEERQRGNFPDRFSGHQFPNYSSELNVNALLLGDSALYLCASSSGRGLVNEQFFGPGTRLTVL.

The chain links TRBV5-6 to TRBJ2-3, with D perhaps TRBD1 or TRBD2 (5 bases each). V lost 4 bases to trimming and J lost 2 bases, with 14 bases between them. Germline-derived CDR1 and CDR2 are SGHDT and YYEEEE. The CDR3 contains 15 residues. Here the CDR3 DNA reads TGTGCCAGCAGCCTAGGGACGGATTACACAGATACGCAGTATTTT. This codes for CASSLGTDYTDTQYF.

The rearrangement joins TRBV12-3 or TRBV12-4 to TRBJ2-2; D remains ambiguous. V shed 4 bases and J shed 1 base, with 10 bases lying between them. The CDR3 is 15 residues long. This CDR3 reads CASSSFSGNTGELFF. Here the CDR3 DNA reads TGTGCCAGCAGTTCATTTAGTGGGAACACCGGGGAGCTGTTTTTT.

A few counts support this clonotype. The J gene is TRBJ1-6, the V gene TRBV4-1; D is uncertain. CDR1 is MGHRA and CDR2 is YSYEKL in the germline V gene. V dropped 4 bases and J dropped 0 bases, with 13 bases sitting between them. This CDR3 comprises 17 residues. CDR3 coding DNA: TGCGCCAGCAGCCTGTCACCCAGAAGCTCCTATAATTCACCCCTCCACTTT. It is translated as CASSLSPRSSYNSPLHF.

The chain employs TRBV5-1 and TRBJ1-1; tentative D call: TRBD1 (5 bases). The CDR3 sequence is 13 residues long. V was pared by 6 bases and J by 7 bases, with 16 bases between. Germline CDR1 and CDR2: SGHRS and YFSETQ. The CDR3 DNA is TGCGCCAGCAACTCGCTGGGGGGAGTTGAAGCTTTCTTT. Its protein is CASNSLGGVEAFF.